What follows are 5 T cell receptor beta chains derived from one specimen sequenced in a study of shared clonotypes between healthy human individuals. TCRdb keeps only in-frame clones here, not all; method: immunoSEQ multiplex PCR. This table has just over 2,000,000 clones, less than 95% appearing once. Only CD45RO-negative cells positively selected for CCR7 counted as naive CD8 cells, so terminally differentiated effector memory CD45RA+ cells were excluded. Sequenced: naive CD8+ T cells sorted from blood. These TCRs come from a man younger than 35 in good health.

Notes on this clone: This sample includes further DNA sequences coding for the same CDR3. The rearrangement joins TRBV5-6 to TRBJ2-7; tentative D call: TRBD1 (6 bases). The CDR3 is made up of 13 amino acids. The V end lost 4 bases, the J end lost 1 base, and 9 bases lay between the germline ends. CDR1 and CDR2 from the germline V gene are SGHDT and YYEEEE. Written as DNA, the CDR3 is TGTGCCAGCAGCCGGGACATATCCTACGAGCAGTACTTC. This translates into CASSRDISYEQYF.

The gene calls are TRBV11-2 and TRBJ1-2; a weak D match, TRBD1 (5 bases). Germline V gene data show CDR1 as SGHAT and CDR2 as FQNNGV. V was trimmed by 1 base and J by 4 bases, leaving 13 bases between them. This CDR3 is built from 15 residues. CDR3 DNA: TGTGCCAGCAGCTTAGTAAGGGACGGCGGCTATGGCTACACCTTC. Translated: CASSLVRDGGYGYTF.

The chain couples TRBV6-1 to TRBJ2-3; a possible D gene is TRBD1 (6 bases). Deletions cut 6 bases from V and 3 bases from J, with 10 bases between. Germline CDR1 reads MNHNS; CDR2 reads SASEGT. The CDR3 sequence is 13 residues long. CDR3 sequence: CASSRGRTDTQYF. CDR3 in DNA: TGTGCCAGCAGCAGGGGTAGAACAGATACGCAGTATTTT.

The CDR3 loop is CACRGLLEATF. The DNA for the CDR3 is TGTGCCTGCCGGGGCCTCTTGGAGGCCACCTTC. The genes are TRBV30 and TRBJ1-2, with D perhaps TRBD1 (5 bases). Trimming left V 6 bases short and J 13 bases short, with 18 bases between. This CDR3 spans 11 amino acids. Per the germline V gene, CDR1 is GTSNPN and CDR2 is SVGIG (reference sequence).

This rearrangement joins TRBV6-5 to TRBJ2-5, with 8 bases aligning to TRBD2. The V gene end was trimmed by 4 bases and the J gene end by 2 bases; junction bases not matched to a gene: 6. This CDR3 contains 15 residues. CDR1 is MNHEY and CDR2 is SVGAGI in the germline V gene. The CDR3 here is CASSWWAGGQETQYF. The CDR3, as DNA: TGTGCCAGCAGTTGGTGGGCGGGAGGACAAGAGACCCAGTACTTC.